The next 5 T cell receptor beta chains were all read from a single sample in a study of T-cell memory formation after mild COVID-19 (dated by TCRdb to the early 2020s). The protocol used for the library was 5' RACE. Sequencing instrument: Illumina NovaSeq 6000. The raw public data were reprocessed by TCRdb itself: fastp quality trimming at Q25, MiXCR clonotype calling, in-frame beta chains only. Here each entry gathers all rows of one CDR3 protein and keeps the most common genes and DNA. Present in this sample are around 80,000 distinct CDR3 sequences, approximately 13% of which were seen just once. 25% to 35% of the sample comes from the top ten. The sequencing input was PBMCs or a T cell subset sorted from them (not recorded which). The receptors here all came from an adult woman who had mild COVID-19 (a few samples of this study predate the infection). The sample titles of this study are shuffled in the database, so cell type and time point are left out; the donor was told from shared clones.

The chain joins TRBV10-3 to TRBJ2-7, with 7 bases identical to TRBD1. The CDR3 runs to 14 residues. Germline CDR1 and CDR2: ENHRY and SYGVKD. The trim removed 7 bases at V and 1 base at J, leaving 7 bases unmatched. CDR3 sequence (DNA): TGTGCCATCACCGACAGGGTGTCGTCCTACGAGCAGTACTTC. It encodes CAITDRVSSYEQYF.

CDR3 nucleotide sequence: TGTGCCAGCAGTTTATTGATACAGGGGGCCGGCTACGAGCAGTACTTC. Translation gives CASSLLIQGAGYEQYF. The chain combines TRBV27 with TRBJ2-7; 9 bases agree with TRBD1. CDR1 and CDR2 from the germline V gene are MNHEY and SMNVEV (reference sequence). Losses at the gene ends were 1 base for V and 3 bases for J; bases not matched to a gene: 7. This CDR3 has 16 residues.

This clonotype has only a few counts. This chain links TRBV7-9 with TRBJ2-7, with D possibly TRBD1 on 6 matching bases. The germline gives CDR1 SEHNR, CDR2 FQNEAQ (reference sequence). V was shortened by 3 bases and J by 5 bases, with 20 bases between the two germline ends. There are 16 residues in the CDR3. CDR3 nucleotide sequence: TGTGCCAGCAGCTTTACCCGGGTCACAGGGAGCGACGAGCAGTACTTC. As protein: CASSFTRVTGSDEQYF. The complete variable domain, with remaining parts taken from reference TRBV7-9 and TRBJ2-7, reads DTGVSQNPRHKITKRGQNVTFRCDPISEHNRLYWYRQTLGQGPEFLTYFQNEAQLEKSRLLSDRFSAERPKGSFSTLEIQRTEQGDSAMYLCASSFTRVTGSDEQYFGPGTRLTVT.

This clonotype was seen only a few times. In nucleotides, the CDR3 is TGTGCCAGCAGTGAAGCCCTAGGGGTGGGGGAAAACATTCAGTACTTC. Translated, it gives CASSEALGVGENIQYF. The rearrangement links TRBV2 to TRBJ2-4, with D possibly being TRBD1 or TRBD2 (5 bases each). This CDR3 is built from 16 residues. V dropped 0 bases and J dropped 5 bases, with 14 bases sitting between them. The germline V gene encodes CDR1 SNHLY and CDR2 FYNNEI.

This clonotype was seen a handful of times. This chain uses TRBV29-1 with TRBJ2-1; 9 bases align to TRBD1. Germline V gene lookup returns CDR1 SQVTM and CDR2 ANQGSEA. The V and J ends lost 0 bases and 4 bases, in that order; junction bases with no gene match: 4. The CDR3 runs to 15 residues. DNA for the CDR3: TGCAGCGTTGAAGAGCCGACAGGGGGTTACAATGAGCAGTTCTTC. Its translation is CSVEEPTGGYNEQFF.